Below are 3 T cell receptor beta chains sequenced from a single sample in a study of T cells in Graves' hyperthyroidism and ophthalmopathy. The source material, RNA transcripts, was used to amplify TCR beta CDR3 regions. A first-round RT-PCR of the TCR CDR3 used the HTBI primer set. TCRdb itself ran the multiplex PCR reads through MiXCR, one entry per CDR3 protein. The sample contains hundreds of thousands of distinct CDR3 sequences, 14% of which appear only once. Material for sequencing was blood. These receptors were collected from a woman aged 18-35 years with Graves' hyperthyroidism.

This clonotype was detected only a few times. The rearrangement uses TRBV7-8 and TRBJ1-5; tentatively, D is TRBD1 (5 bases). From germline, CDR1 is SGHVS and CDR2 FQNEAQ. The V end lost 1 base, the J end lost 6 bases, and 10 bases lay between the germline ends. This CDR3 is built from 14 residues. CDR3 sequence (DNA): TGTGCCAGCAGCTTAGTCGAGGGGCCTCAGCCCCAGCATTTT. This gives the protein CASSLVEGPQPQHF.

This clonotype has more than one count but fewer than ten. The chain joins TRBV12-3 or TRBV12-4 to TRBJ2-5; 7 positions agree with TRBD2. The CDR3 runs to 14 residues. V was pared by 6 bases and J by 1 base, with 5 bases of the junction left unmatched. Written as DNA, the CDR3 is TGTGCCAGCAGACGAGCTAGCGGCCAAGAGACCCAGTACTTC. Translating gives CASRRASGQETQYF.

The chain carries TRBV7-6 and TRBJ2-7; 10 bases are shared with TRBD1. J was trimmed by 4 bases and V by 0 bases; bases with no gene match: 3. This CDR3 contains 15 residues. Germline assignment: CDR1 SGHVS and CDR2 FNYEAQ. In DNA, the CDR3 is TGTGCCAGCAGCTTAGCGGGACAGGGGACATACGAGCAGTACTTC. Its translation: CASSLAGQGTYEQYF.